Following are 19 T cell receptor beta chains from one sample sequenced in a study of T-cell memory formation after mild COVID-19. TCRdb recomputed calls from the 5' RACE reads with MiXCR, one row per CDR3 protein. The sample includes 450,000 or so distinct CDR3 sequences, nearly 25% of them seen just once. The sample was PBMCs or a T cell subset sorted from them (not recorded which). These receptors were collected from an adult woman who had mild COVID-19 (a few samples of this study predate the infection). Cell type and time point are not known.

V and J are TRBV6-5 and TRBJ2-1; D unresolved. Trimming took 2 bases from V and 10 from J, leaving 12 bases between them. Per the germline V gene, CDR1 is MNHEY and CDR2 is SVGAGI. The CDR3 is 13 residues long. DNA of the CDR3: TGTGCCAGCAGTTACAAGCTCCTCGGGGAGCAGTTCTTC. This translates into CASSYKLLGEQFF.

This clonotype was seen a few times. The chain links TRBV15 to TRBJ2-3; TRBD1 matches 9 bases. Germline CDR1 is LNHNV and CDR2 is YYDKDF (reference sequence). V was clipped by 1 base and J by 5 bases; unmatched bases: 4. The CDR3 extends over 15 amino acids. The CDR3 DNA follows: TGTGCCACCAGCAGAGCAAACAGGGGGCAAGATACGCAGTATTTT. Its translation is CATSRANRGQDTQYF.

J is TRBJ2-7 and V is TRBV5-6, with D possibly TRBD1 on 6 matching bases. CDR3 length equals 16 residues. From germline, CDR1 is SGHDT and CDR2 YYEEEE. V was shortened by 3 bases and J by 0 bases, with 16 bases between the two germline ends. CDR3 nucleotides: TGTGCCAGCAGCTGGGCACGGGGACAATACTCCTACGAGCAGTACTTC. Translated, it gives CASSWARGQYSYEQYF. Combining the CDR3 with reference TRBV5-6 and TRBJ2-7 gives the whole variable domain DAGVTQSPTHLIKTRGQQVTLRCSPKSGHDTVSWYQQALGQGPQFIFQYYEEEERQRGNFPDRFSGHQFPNYSSELNVNALLLGDSALYLCASSWARGQYSYEQYFGPGTRLTVT.

The chain employs TRBV7-2 and TRBJ1-3, with D unclear. CDR1 is SGHTA and CDR2 is FQGNSA in the germline V gene. Trimming shortened V by 0 bases and J by 2 bases, and 5 bases separated the two germline ends. This CDR3 contains 14 residues. The CDR3 bases are TGTGCCAGCAGCTTAGCAGGGCCTGGAAACACCATATATTTT. It encodes CASSLAGPGNTIYF.

The chain combines TRBV25-1 with TRBJ2-7, with a tentative D call TRBD1 (5 bases). V was cut by 0 bases and J by 0 bases, with 6 bases left in between. CDR1 MGHDK and CDR2 SYGVNS come from the germline V gene. This CDR3 has 14 amino acids. The CDR3 sequence: CASSEYRDSYEQYF. DNA for the CDR3: TGTGCCAGCAGTGAATACAGGGACTCCTACGAGCAGTACTTC.

This rearrangement joins TRBV25-1 to TRBJ2-7; a weak D match, TRBD1 (6 bases). There are 13 residues in the CDR3. Germline values: CDR1 MGHDK, CDR2 SYGVNS. V was shortened by 6 bases and J by 7 bases, with 16 bases between the two germline ends. CDR3 residues: CASRAGTIDEQYF. In nucleotides, the CDR3 is TGTGCCAGCAGAGCCGGGACAATCGATGAGCAGTACTTC.

The sample holds a few counts of this clonotype. V and J are TRBV5-1 and TRBJ1-1; possibly TRBD1 for D (6 bases). Per the germline V gene, CDR1 is SGHRS and CDR2 is YFSETQ. Trimming cost V 0 bases and J 5 bases, with 14 bases left between them. CDR3 length equals 15 residues. CDR3 in DNA: TGCGCCAGCAGCTTGGACCCGGGGGCGGGAACTGAAGCTTTCTTT. Translation gives CASSLDPGAGTEAFF.

V is TRBV2 and J is TRBJ2-2; 8 bases match TRBD1. This CDR3 contains 14 residues. Trimming removed 7 bases from V and 1 base from J; junction bases left unmatched: 2. Germline V gives CDR1 SNHLY, CDR2 FYNNEI. The CDR3 sequence is CASKDRVNTGELFF. In nucleotides, the CDR3 is TGTGCCAGCAAGGACAGGGTGAACACCGGGGAGCTGTTTTTT.

The chain has TRBV5-1 and TRBJ2-3; D is unclear. Between the trimmed V and J ends, which lost 0 bases and 0 bases, there was a span of 11 bases. The CDR3 extends over 16 amino acids. Germline CDR1 SGHRS, CDR2 YFSETQ. CDR3 sequence: CASSLDQLRSTDTQYF. The DNA for the CDR3 is TGCGCCAGCAGCTTGGACCAGCTAAGAAGCACAGATACGCAGTATTTT.

This clonotype was detected a few times. A junction boundary mismatches the germline segment, possibly from a read error. The chain couples TRBV12-3 or TRBV12-4 to TRBJ2-7; D remains unclear. The CDR3 sequence is 11 residues long. In DNA form, the CDR3 reads TGTGCCAGCAGTCAAGGGTCTTACTCTAACTTC. Translated, it gives CASSQGSYSNF.

CDR3 nucleotide sequence: TGTGCCAGCAGCGCTTACGGCAAAGTGAATCCCGAAGCTTTCTTT. Translating gives CASSAYGKVNPEAFF. The V gene is TRBV7-9, the J gene TRBJ1-1; the D is unclear. V shed 5 bases and J shed 8 bases, with 21 bases lying between them. This CDR3 region has 15 residues. The germline V gene encodes CDR1 SEHNR and CDR2 FQNEAQ (reference sequence). The variable domain in full, completed from reference TRBV7-9 and TRBJ1-1, reads DTGVSQNPRHKITKRGQNVTFRCDPISEHNRLYWYRQTLGQGPEFLTYFQNEAQLEKSRLLSDRFSAERPKGSFSTLEIQRTEQGDSAMYLCASSAYGKVNPEAFFGQGTRLTVV.

This clonotype appeared many times. The V call is TRBV24-1, the J call TRBJ2-5; 7 bases are a match to TRBD2. CDR1 is KGHDR, CDR2 SFDVKD, per germline. J lost 1 base, V lost 1 base, and 8 bases had no gene match. The CDR3 covers 17 residues. The CDR3 spells CATSDFKQAGVQETQYF. The CDR3 DNA follows: TGTGCCACCAGTGATTTCAAGCAGGCGGGAGTCCAAGAGACCCAGTACTTC.

This clonotype was found a few times. V and J are TRBV24-1 and TRBJ2-5; tentatively, D is TRBD1 or TRBD2 (5 bases each). V was cut by 0 bases and J by 5 bases, with 12 bases left in between. This CDR3 region has 15 residues. The germline V gene has CDR1 KGHDR and CDR2 SFDVKD. CDR3 sequence reads: CATSDLVRGGETQYF. The CDR3 DNA is TGTGCCACCAGTGATTTGGTTCGGGGCGGGGAGACCCAGTACTTC.

The chain carries TRBV3-1 and TRBJ2-1, with D maybe TRBD2 (5 bases). Germline V gives CDR1 LGHDT, CDR2 YNNKEL (reference sequence). V was shortened by 4 bases and J by 4 bases, with 11 bases between the two germline ends. CDR3 size: 14 residues. This chain's CDR3 is CASSPSGRYNEQFF. The CDR3 DNA follows: TGTGCCAGCAGCCCGAGCGGAAGATACAATGAGCAGTTCTTC.

This clonotype has only a few counts. The rearrangement uses TRBV7-2 and TRBJ2-1, with D perhaps given as TRBD1 or TRBD2 (5 bases each). CDR1 and CDR2 from the germline V gene are SGHTA and FQGNSA. The germline V and J ends were trimmed by 6 bases and 10 bases, with 19 bases remaining between them. The length of the CDR3 is 14 residues. The CDR3 loop is CASSPRGSPREQFF. The CDR3 DNA reads as TGTGCCAGCAGTCCTCGGGGCTCACCTCGGGAGCAGTTCTTC.

This clonotype was seen a handful of times. The chain combines TRBV27 with TRBJ2-2; a weak D match, TRBD1 (5 bases). CDR3 size: 14 residues. V lost 7 bases and J 7 bases, leaving 16 bases between the germline ends. The germline V gene has CDR1 MNHEY and CDR2 SMNVEV (reference sequence). The chain's CDR3 is CASTWGSSGGELFF. The CDR3 DNA follows: TGTGCCAGCACCTGGGGCAGTTCGGGCGGGGAGCTGTTTTTT.

Only a few counts were recorded for this clonotype. The chain carries TRBV7-8 and TRBJ1-5, with D possibly being TRBD1 (5 bases). V was pared by 0 bases and J by 3 bases, with 12 bases between. CDR1 SGHVS and CDR2 FQNEAQ come from the germline V gene. This CDR3 contains 16 residues. This CDR3 is CASSLAAGLVNQPQHF. CDR3 nucleotide sequence: TGTGCCAGCAGCTTAGCTGCAGGGTTGGTCAATCAGCCCCAGCATTTT. Full variable domain (remainder filled in from reference TRBV7-8 and TRBJ1-5): GAGVSQSPRYKVAKRGQDVALRCDPISGHVSLFWYQQALGQGPEFLTYFQNEAQLDKSGLPSDRFFAERPEGSVSTLKIQRTQQEDSAVYLCASSLAAGLVNQPQHFGDGTRLSIL.

A single count supports this clonotype. The gene calls are TRBV30 and TRBJ1-2; the D gene is possibly TRBD1 (5 bases). Germline CDR1 and CDR2: GTSNPN and SVGIG (reference sequence). V shed 2 bases and J shed 4 bases, with 17 bases lying between them. The CDR3 contains 15 residues. DNA for the CDR3: TGTGCCTGGAGTACGGACAAGTGGTTTTTCTATGGCTACACCTTC. Protein sequence: CAWSTDKWFFYGYTF.

Many counts were recorded for this clonotype. The chain has TRBV7-8 and TRBJ2-7; maybe TRBD2 (5 bases). Trimming cost V 6 bases and J 1 base, with 10 bases left between them. Germline V gene sequence: CDR1 SGHVS, CDR2 FQNEAQ. The CDR3 runs to 13 residues. CDR3 amino acids: CASSSRGSYEQYF. As DNA, the CDR3 is TGTGCCAGCAGTAGCCGGGGTTCCTACGAGCAGTACTTC.